The next 29 T cell receptor beta chains were all read from a single sample in a study of blood T cell repertoires in COVID-19. TCRdb's table, derived via immunoSEQ multiplex PCR, lists solely in-frame clones and lacks some. The sample yields 100,000 or so clones, approximately 92% seen once. Material: peripheral blood. Receptors originate from a woman older than 75 with acute or convalescent COVID-19.

J is TRBJ1-2 and V is TRBV18; D gene ambiguous. Germline values: CDR1 KGHSH, CDR2 LQKENI. The V end was cut by 8 bases, the J end by 4 bases, with 14 bases between. This CDR3 is 13 amino acids long. The chain's CDR3 is CASASRQSYGYTF. CDR3 nucleotides: TGTGCCAGCGCCTCGAGGCAGTCCTATGGCTACACCTTC.

This clone was seen only once. This chain uses TRBV19 with TRBJ1-1, with TRBD1 matching over 8 bases. V lost 8 bases to trimming and J lost 2 bases; unmatched junction nucleotides: 13. Germline CDR1 and CDR2: LNHDA and SQIVND (reference sequence). The CDR3 sequence is 16 residues long. CDR3 bases: TGTGCCAGTCGGGGCTTTCAGGGGGCCACTAACACTGAAGCTTTCTTT. Its translation: CASRGFQGATNTEAFF.

This chain uses TRBV5-6 with TRBJ2-3; TRBD2 matches 7 bases. Germline CDR1 reads SGHDT; CDR2 reads YYEEEE. V lost 4 bases, J lost 2 bases, and 13 bases stayed unmatched. This CDR3 contains 17 residues. The CDR3 nucleotides are TGTGCCAGCAGCCTCCCTATTGGGGGGGGTTCCACAGATACGCAGTATTTT. As protein: CASSLPIGGGSTDTQYF.

The chain joins TRBV6-2 or TRBV6-3 to TRBJ1-1, with D unresolved. The CDR3 extends over 16 amino acids. V was clipped by 2 bases and J by 0 bases, with 13 bases between them. Germline CDR1 and CDR2: MNHEY and SVGEGT. This chain's CDR3 is CASSYRRVGMNTEAFF. CDR3 DNA sequence: TGTGCCAGCAGTTACCGGAGGGTTGGCATGAACACTGAAGCTTTCTTT.

V and J are TRBV5-1 and TRBJ2-1; TRBD2 is a possible D gene (7 bases). CDR1 is SGHRS and CDR2 is YFSETQ in the germline V gene. The CDR3 contains 17 residues. V lost 4 bases and J lost 9, with 26 bases in between. CDR3 loop: CASSPGIVGGPGSEQFF. In DNA form, the CDR3 reads TGCGCCAGCAGCCCTGGGATTGTGGGGGGGCCTGGGAGTGAGCAGTTCTTC.

The chain couples TRBV6-6 to TRBJ2-7; TRBD1 matches 11 bases. Per the germline V gene, CDR1 is MNHNY and CDR2 is SVGAGI (reference sequence). J lost 5 bases, V lost 0 bases, and 6 bases had no gene match. The CDR3 length is 16 residues. CDR3 in amino acids: CASSYSLDRGLNEQYF. DNA of the CDR3: TGTGCCAGCAGTTACTCTCTGGACAGGGGGCTAAACGAGCAGTACTTC.

V and J are TRBV30 and TRBJ2-4, with TRBD1 matching over 7 bases. The germline V gene encodes CDR1 GTSNPN and CDR2 SVGIG (reference sequence). The CDR3 has 14 amino acids. V lost 0 bases to trimming and J lost 9 bases; unmatched junction nucleotides: 8. The CDR3 DNA reads TGTGCCTGGAGTGTAAGGGGGCAAAGAGGCATTCAGTACTTC. It codes for CAWSVRGQRGIQYF.

V usage is TRBV18 and J usage is TRBJ2-7; maybe TRBD1 (6 bases). Per germline, CDR1 KGHSH and CDR2 LQKENI. The V gene lost 3 bases and the J gene lost 4 bases, with 7 bases spanning the gap. The CDR3 spans 12 residues. The CDR3 nucleotides are TGTGCCAGCTCACCGGACAGTTACGAGCAGTACTTC. Its protein product is CASSPDSYEQYF.

The chain employs TRBV5-1 and TRBJ1-2; TRBD1 matches at 10 bases. CDR1 SGHRS and CDR2 YFSETQ come from the germline V gene. This CDR3 has 13 amino acids. V lost 5 bases and J lost 8; bases outside the gene matches: 6. The CDR3 nucleotides read TGCGCCAGCAGACTGACAGGGGGCTCGGGCTACACCTTC. Its protein is CASRLTGGSGYTF.

The chain has TRBV6-4 and TRBJ2-1; a possible D gene is TRBD1 (6 bases). V was clipped by 3 bases and J by 7 bases, with 10 bases between them. The CDR3 is 13 amino acids. Germline lookup yields CDR1 MRHNA and CDR2 SNTAGT. The CDR3 DNA follows: TGTGCCAGCAGTGAACAGGGTGGGAATGAGCAGTTCTTC. Translated, it gives CASSEQGGNEQFF.

The gene calls are TRBV5-6 and TRBJ2-7; a weak D match, TRBD1 (6 bases). Germline V lookup: CDR1 SGHDT, CDR2 YYEEEE. The CDR3 totals 14 residues. Deletions cut 5 bases from V and 2 bases from J, with 14 bases between. The CDR3 here is CASSIGQMTYEQYF. CDR3 in DNA: TGTGCCAGCAGTATCGGACAGATGACCTACGAGCAGTACTTC.

The chain employs TRBV18 and TRBJ1-5; possibly TRBD1 for D (5 bases). Germline V lookup: CDR1 KGHSH, CDR2 LQKENI. The CDR3 has 14 residues. V was trimmed by 6 bases and J by 7 bases, leaving 16 bases between them. The CDR3 bases are TGTGCCAGCTCCCCGGACAACTTGGGACAGCCCCAGCATTTT. This codes for CASSPDNLGQPQHF.

The V and J genes are TRBV4-2 and TRBJ1-2; 10 bases are a match to TRBD1. The CDR3 has 14 amino acids. Germline CDR1 reads LGHNA; CDR2 reads YNFKEQ. Trimming cost V 1 base and J 5 bases; bases outside gene matches: 1. The CDR3 region has the DNA TGTGCCAGCAGCCAAGGGGACAGGGGTTATGGCTACACCTTC. It is translated as CASSQGDRGYGYTF.

The chain has TRBV14 and TRBJ2-1; weak D call: TRBD1 (5 bases). CDR1 SGHDN and CDR2 FVKESK come from the germline V gene. V lost 0 bases to trimming and J lost 14 bases, with 11 bases between them. The CDR3 has 12 amino acids. The DNA of the CDR3 is TGTGCCAGCAGCCAAGAGCCCAGGGTCGAGTTCTTC. Translating gives CASSQEPRVEFF. Drawing the rest from reference TRBV14 and TRBJ2-1, the complete variable domain is EAGVTQFPSHSVIEKGQTVTLRCDPISGHDNLYWYRRVMGKEIKFLLHFVKESKQDESGMPNNRFLAERTGGTYSTLKVQPAELEDSGVYFCASSQEPRVEFFGPGTRLTVL.

The CDR3 loop is CAISEGFRQEKIYGYTF. The CDR3 nucleotides read TGTGCCATCAGTGAGGGTTTTCGACAGGAAAAGATCTATGGCTACACCTTC. This sequence joins TRBV10-3 and TRBJ1-2, with TRBD1 as a possible D gene (6 bases). The CDR3 is made up of 17 amino acids. Germline assignment: CDR1 ENHRY and CDR2 SYGVKD. V was pared by 2 bases and J by 4 bases, with 20 bases between.

The chain uses TRBV10-2 and TRBJ2-2; no reliable D call. CDR1 is WSHSY, CDR2 SAAADI, per germline. The CDR3 is 12 amino acids. V gave up 11 bases and J gave up 1 base, with 8 bases separating them. The CDR3 nucleotides read TGCGCCTCCCTCCGGAACACCGGGGAGCTGTTTTTT. Its protein is CASLRNTGELFF.

The chain combines TRBV30 with TRBJ1-2; no clear D. This CDR3 contains 13 residues. Germline V gene data show CDR1 as GTSNPN and CDR2 as SVGIG (reference sequence). The germline V and J ends were trimmed by 7 bases and 0 bases, with 12 bases remaining between them. CDR3 DNA sequence: TGTGCCTCTAGAGGGTTTACTAACTATGGCTACACCTTC. Residues: CASRGFTNYGYTF.

This clone occurred many times. The V gene is TRBV5-4, the J gene TRBJ2-5; tentative D call: TRBD2 (6 bases). Germline V gene lookup returns CDR1 SGHNT and CDR2 YYREEE (reference sequence). V was clipped by 0 bases and J by 0 bases, with 9 bases between them. The CDR3 has 15 amino acids. The CDR3 sequence is CASSLEEGNQETQYF. The CDR3 nucleotides read TGTGCCAGCAGCTTGGAGGAGGGGAACCAAGAGACCCAGTACTTC.

The chain is built from TRBV7-2 and TRBJ2-1; TRBD1 might be the D (5 bases). Germline V gene lookup returns CDR1 SGHTA and CDR2 FQGNSA. The CDR3 runs to 14 residues. The V end was cut by 1 base, the J end by 4 bases, with 8 bases between. The CDR3 nucleotides read TGTGCCAGCAGCTTAGTTAAGGGGTACAATGAGCAGTTCTTC. Translated: CASSLVKGYNEQFF.

The rearrangement uses TRBV29-1 and TRBJ1-2; 10 bases match TRBD1. The J segment lost 2 bases and the V segment lost 6 bases, leaving 3 bases of the junction unmatched. CDR3 length equals 13 residues. Germline assignment: CDR1 SQVTM and CDR2 ANQGSEA. The CDR3: CSVGTGANYGYTF. In DNA, the CDR3 is TGCAGCGTCGGGACAGGGGCCAACTATGGCTACACCTTC. Looking up the rest from reference TRBV29-1 and TRBJ1-2 gives the full variable domain: SAVISQKPSRDICQRGTSLTIQCQVDSQVTMMFWYRQQPGQSLTLIATANQGSEATYESGFVIDKFPISRPNLTFSTLTVSNMSPEDSSIYLCSVGTGANYGYTFGSGTRLTVV.

The sample holds a few counts of this clone. The CDR3 loop reads CASSKDRFRRDREKLFF. The CDR3 bases are TGTGCCAGCAGCAAAGACCGTTTTCGCCGGGACAGAGAAAAACTGTTTTTT. This chain connects TRBV7-9 to TRBJ1-4, with TRBD1 identical over 7 bases. V lost 5 bases to trimming and J lost 8 bases; unmatched junction nucleotides: 17. The CDR3 loop spans 17 amino acids. Germline-derived CDR1 and CDR2 are SEHNR and FQNEAQ (reference sequence).

This rearrangement joins TRBV7-7 to TRBJ2-5; 7 bases are a match to TRBD2. There are 16 residues in the CDR3. Germline CDR1 and CDR2: SSHAT and FNYEAQ (reference sequence). With 5 bases clipped from V and 4 bases from J, the junction kept 13 bases outside the gene matches. CDR3 sequence: CASSPAGDVAVETQYF. CDR3 nucleotides: TGTGCCAGCAGCCCTGCGGGGGATGTCGCAGTAGAGACCCAGTACTTC.

The chain uses TRBV28 and TRBJ1-5; tentatively, D is TRBD1 (6 bases). The CDR3 length is 15 residues. Germline V gene lookup returns CDR1 MDHEN and CDR2 SYDVKM. Trimming cost V 5 bases and J 0 bases, with 11 bases left between them. The CDR3 bases are TGTGCCAGCAGTCCCCAGGGGTATAGCAATCAGCCCCAGCATTTT. Its translation: CASSPQGYSNQPQHF.

V is TRBV5-4 and J is TRBJ1-2, with 7 bases lining up with TRBD1. CDR3 length: 13 residues. J was trimmed by 5 bases and V by 1 base; bases with no gene match: 2. Germline V gene lookup returns CDR1 SGHNT and CDR2 YYREEE (reference sequence). CDR3 in DNA: TGTGCCAGCAGCTTGCAGGGGGTATATGGCTACACCTTC. Its translation: CASSLQGVYGYTF.

This clone was counted at least ten times. The rearrangement uses TRBV4-3 and TRBJ1-2; 7 bases fit TRBD1. Trimming removed 4 bases from V and 7 bases from J; junction bases left unmatched: 9. Germline-derived CDR1 and CDR2 are LGHNA and YSLEER. The CDR3 loop spans 14 amino acids. The CDR3, as DNA: TGCGCCAGCAGCCCGATGACAGGGTGGGGTGGCTACACCTTC. It translates to CASSPMTGWGGYTF.

The chain carries TRBV5-1 and TRBJ2-7, with D hard to call. Trimming shortened V by 0 bases and J by 3 bases, and 13 bases separated the two germline ends. Germline assignment: CDR1 SGHRS and CDR2 YFSETQ. CDR3 length: 15 amino acids. The CDR3 sequence is CASSLGLVSSYEQYF. DNA of the CDR3: TGCGCCAGCAGCTTGGGTTTGGTTTCCAGCTACGAGCAGTACTTC.

V usage is TRBV7-2 and J usage is TRBJ2-5; 7 nucleotides align to TRBD1. The ends lost 6 bases at V and 5 bases at J; junction bases unmatched: 12. The CDR3 covers 15 residues. Germline CDR1 SGHTA, CDR2 FQGNSA. The CDR3 nucleotides are TGTGCCAGCAGACGCGACAGGGTCCCGTCGGAGACCCAGTACTTC. This translates into CASRRDRVPSETQYF.

The rearrangement joins TRBV20-1 to TRBJ1-1; TRBD1 agrees at 8 bases. The CDR3 runs to 11 residues. The V segment lost 5 bases and the J segment 4 bases; nucleotides outside the gene matches: 0. The germline V gene has CDR1 DFQATT and CDR2 SNEGSKA (reference sequence). The CDR3 DNA follows: TGCAGTGCTGACAGGGGCACTGAAGCTTTCTTT. Translation gives CSADRGTEAFF.

The rearrangement links TRBV3-1 (or the pseudogene TRBV3-2) to TRBJ2-3; a weak D match, TRBD2 (5 bases). The V gene lost 2 bases and the J gene lost 10 bases, with 10 bases spanning the gap. Germline V gene sequence: CDR1 LGHDT, CDR2 YNNKEL (reference sequence). CDR3 size: 12 residues. The chain's CDR3 is CASSQTSQSQYF. In DNA form, the CDR3 reads TGTGCCAGCAGCCAAACTAGTCAATCGCAGTATTTT.